The clone carrying this T cell receptor beta chain was recorded a few times. The entry originates in a study of cytomegalovirus exposure and HLA in healthy donors. PCR amplification relied on 60 Vbeta primers (plus 13 Jbeta primers). Measured with immunoSEQ multiplex PCR; TCRdb has only the in-frame clones, and not every one. The sample has 90,000 to 120,000 clones, approximately 80% seen once. Per the germline V gene, CDR1 is MNHEY and CDR2 is SVGAGI. The V segment lost 6 bases and the J segment 12 bases; nucleotides outside the gene matches: 5. The CDR3 sequence is 13 residues long. The chain employs TRBV6-5 and TRBJ2-1; 13 nucleotides align to TRBD2. This TCR was recovered from a male donor in good health and CMV-seronegative. Sequencing was done on a sample of PBMCs. The DNA for the CDR3 is TGTGCCAGCAGGACGGGACTAGCGGGGACGCAGTTCTTC. This codes for CASRTGLAGTQFF.